One TCR beta chain is described in this entry. J was trimmed by 8 bases and V by 3 bases; bases with no gene match: 11. This CDR3 comprises 15 residues. Germline V gives CDR1 KGHSH, CDR2 LQKENI. Here immunoSEQ multiplex PCR was the method, and the copy in TCRdb shows in-frame clones only, minus some. In the table there are 30,000 to 40,000 clones, over 60% of which are singletons. The data were obtained in a study of monozygotic twins with cystic fibrosis. Whole-study context: Approximately 2.8 micrograms of fragmented DNA underwent roughly 15 PCR cycles for library preparation.

This receptor was taken from a girl aged 10 to 17 with cystic fibrosis. V is TRBV18 and J is TRBJ1-2, with 8 bases that match TRBD1. Sequencing input: blood. The CDR3 sequence: CASSPTGQGGGGYTF. CDR3 DNA: TGTGCCAGCTCACCCACCGGACAGGGAGGAGGGGGCTACACCTTC.